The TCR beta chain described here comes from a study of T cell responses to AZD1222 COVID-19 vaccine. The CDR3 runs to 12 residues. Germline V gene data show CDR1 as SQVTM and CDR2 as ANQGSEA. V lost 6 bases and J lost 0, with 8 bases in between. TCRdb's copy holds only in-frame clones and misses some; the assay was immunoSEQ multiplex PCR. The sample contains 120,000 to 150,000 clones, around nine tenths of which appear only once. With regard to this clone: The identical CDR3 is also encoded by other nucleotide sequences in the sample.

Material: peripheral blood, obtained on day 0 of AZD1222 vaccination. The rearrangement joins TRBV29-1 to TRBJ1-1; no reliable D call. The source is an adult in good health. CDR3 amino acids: CSVGWMNTEAFF. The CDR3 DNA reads TGCAGCGTGGGATGGATGAACACTGAAGCTTTCTTT.